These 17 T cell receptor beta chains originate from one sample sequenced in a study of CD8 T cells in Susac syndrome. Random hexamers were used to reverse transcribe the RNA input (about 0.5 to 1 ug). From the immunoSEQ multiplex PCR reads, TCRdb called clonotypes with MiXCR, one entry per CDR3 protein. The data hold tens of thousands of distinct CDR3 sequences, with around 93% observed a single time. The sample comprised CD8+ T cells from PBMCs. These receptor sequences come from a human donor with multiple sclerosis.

The CDR3 DNA reads as TGTGCCAGCAGCTTATCGGCAGGCTCCTACGAGCAGTACTTC. Translation gives CASSLSAGSYEQYF. The genes are TRBV11-1 and TRBJ2-7; D unresolved. The germline V and J ends were trimmed by 2 bases and 0 bases, with 8 bases remaining between them. Germline V lookup: CDR1 SGHAT, CDR2 FQDESV (reference sequence). The CDR3 spans 14 residues.

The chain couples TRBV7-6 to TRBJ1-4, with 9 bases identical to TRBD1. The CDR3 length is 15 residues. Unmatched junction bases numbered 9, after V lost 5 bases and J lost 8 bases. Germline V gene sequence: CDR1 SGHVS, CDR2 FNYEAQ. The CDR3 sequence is CASSKRTGDPEKLFF. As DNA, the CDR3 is TGTGCCAGCAGCAAGAGGACAGGGGATCCGGAAAAACTGTTTTTT.

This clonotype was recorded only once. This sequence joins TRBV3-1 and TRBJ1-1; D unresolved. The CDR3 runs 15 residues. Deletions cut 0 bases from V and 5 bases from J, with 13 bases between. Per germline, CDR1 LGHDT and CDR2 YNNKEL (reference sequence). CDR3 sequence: CASSQDYGIGTEAFF. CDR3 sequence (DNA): TGTGCCAGCAGCCAAGATTACGGGATAGGGACTGAAGCTTTCTTT.

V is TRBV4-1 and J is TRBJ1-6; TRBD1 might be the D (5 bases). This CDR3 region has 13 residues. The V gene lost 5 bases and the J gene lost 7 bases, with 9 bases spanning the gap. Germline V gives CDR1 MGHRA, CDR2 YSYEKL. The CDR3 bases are TGCGCCAGCAGCTCGGGGGGAAATTCACCCCTCCACTTT. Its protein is CASSSGGNSPLHF.

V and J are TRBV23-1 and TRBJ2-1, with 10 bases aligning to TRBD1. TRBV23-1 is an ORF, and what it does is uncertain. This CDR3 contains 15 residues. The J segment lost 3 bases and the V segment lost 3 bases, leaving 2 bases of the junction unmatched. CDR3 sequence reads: CASSHRDRGYNEQFF. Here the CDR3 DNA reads TGCGCCAGCAGTCACCGGGACAGGGGCTACAATGAGCAGTTCTTC.

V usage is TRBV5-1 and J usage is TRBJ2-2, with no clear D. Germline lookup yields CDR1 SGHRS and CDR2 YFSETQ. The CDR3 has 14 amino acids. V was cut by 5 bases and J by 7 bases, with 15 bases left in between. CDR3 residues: CASRVNGLSGELFF. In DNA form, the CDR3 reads TGCGCCAGCAGAGTCAACGGTCTCAGCGGGGAGCTGTTTTTT.

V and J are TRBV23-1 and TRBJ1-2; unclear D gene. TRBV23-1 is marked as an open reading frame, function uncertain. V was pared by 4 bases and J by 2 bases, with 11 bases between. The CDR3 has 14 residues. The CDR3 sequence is CASSLSGLNYGYTF. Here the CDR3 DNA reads TGCGCCAGCAGTCTCTCGGGTCTGAACTATGGCTACACCTTC.

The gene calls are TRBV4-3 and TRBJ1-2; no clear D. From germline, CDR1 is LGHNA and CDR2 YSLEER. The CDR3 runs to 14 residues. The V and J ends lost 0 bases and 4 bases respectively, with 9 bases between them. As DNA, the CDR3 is TGCGCCAGCAGCCAAGATAGTCGGCTCTATGGCTACACCTTC. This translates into CASSQDSRLYGYTF.

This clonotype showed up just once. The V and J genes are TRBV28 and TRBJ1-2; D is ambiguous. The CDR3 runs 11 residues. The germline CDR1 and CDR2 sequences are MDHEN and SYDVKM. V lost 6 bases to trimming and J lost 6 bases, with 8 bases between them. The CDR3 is CASSWTHGYTF. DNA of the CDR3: TGTGCCAGCAGCTGGACTCATGGCTACACCTTC.

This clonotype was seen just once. The CDR3 protein is CASSLYRNTEAFF. The CDR3 DNA reads as TGTGCCAGCAGCCTCTACAGGAACACTGAAGCTTTCTTT. The chain links TRBV6-2 or TRBV6-3 to TRBJ1-1; D not certain. The ends were cut back, 6 bases at V and 1 base at J, with 9 bases in the middle. This CDR3 region has 13 residues. Germline CDR1 is MNHEY and CDR2 is SVGEGT.

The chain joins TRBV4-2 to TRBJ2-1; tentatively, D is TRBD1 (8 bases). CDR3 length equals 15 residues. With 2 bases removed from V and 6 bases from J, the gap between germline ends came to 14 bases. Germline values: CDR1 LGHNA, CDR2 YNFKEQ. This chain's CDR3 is CASSQKQGEGNEQFF. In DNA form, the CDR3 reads TGTGCCAGCAGCCAAAAACAGGGGGAGGGCAATGAGCAGTTCTTC.

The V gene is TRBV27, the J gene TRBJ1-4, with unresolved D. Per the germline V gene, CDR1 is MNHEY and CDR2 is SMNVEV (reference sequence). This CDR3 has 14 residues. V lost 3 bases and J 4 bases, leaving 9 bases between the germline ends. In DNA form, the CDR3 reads TGTGCCAGCAGTTTCTTAGGGATTAATGAAAAACTGTTTTTT. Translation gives CASSFLGINEKLFF. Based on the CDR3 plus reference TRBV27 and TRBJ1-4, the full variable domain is EAQVTQNPRYLITVTGKKLTVTCSQNMNHEYMSWYRQDPGLGLRQIYYSMNVEVTDKGDVPEGYKVSRKEKRNFPLILESPSPNQTSLYFCASSFLGINEKLFFGSGTQLSVL.

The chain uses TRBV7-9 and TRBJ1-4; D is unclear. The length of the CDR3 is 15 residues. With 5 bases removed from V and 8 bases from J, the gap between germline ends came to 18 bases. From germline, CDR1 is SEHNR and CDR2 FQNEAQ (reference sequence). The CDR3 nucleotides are TGTGCCAGCAGCCTAGAGATTTTGGGTCGAGAAAAACTGTTTTTT. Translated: CASSLEILGREKLFF.

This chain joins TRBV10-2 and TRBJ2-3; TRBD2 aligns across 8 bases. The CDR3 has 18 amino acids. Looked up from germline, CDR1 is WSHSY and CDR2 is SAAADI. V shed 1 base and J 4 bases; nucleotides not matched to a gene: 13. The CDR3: CASSELWASGLRADTQYF. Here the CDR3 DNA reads TGCGCCAGCAGTGAGTTGTGGGCTAGCGGGCTTCGCGCAGATACGCAGTATTTT.

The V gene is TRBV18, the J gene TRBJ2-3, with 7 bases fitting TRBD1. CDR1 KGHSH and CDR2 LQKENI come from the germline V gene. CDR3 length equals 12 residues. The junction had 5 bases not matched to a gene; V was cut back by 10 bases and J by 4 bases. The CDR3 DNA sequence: TGTGCCACCGGGGACAGATCAGATACGCAGTATTTT. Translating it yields CATGDRSDTQYF.

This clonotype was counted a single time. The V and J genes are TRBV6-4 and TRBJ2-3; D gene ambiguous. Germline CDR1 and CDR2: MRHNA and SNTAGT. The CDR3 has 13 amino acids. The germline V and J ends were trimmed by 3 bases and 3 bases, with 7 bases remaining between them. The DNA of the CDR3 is TGTGCCAGCAGTGAGGTCGAAACAGATACGCAGTATTTT. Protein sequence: CASSEVETDTQYF.

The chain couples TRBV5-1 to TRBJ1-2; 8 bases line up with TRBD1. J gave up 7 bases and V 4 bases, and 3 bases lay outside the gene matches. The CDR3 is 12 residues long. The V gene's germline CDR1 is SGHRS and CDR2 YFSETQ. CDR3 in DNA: TGCGCCAGCAGCCTCGGGACAGGTGGCTACACCTTC. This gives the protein CASSLGTGGYTF.